These 19 T cell receptor beta chains were sequenced from one sample in a study of T cell repertoires in cytomegalovirus infection. These receptors' antigens are unknown. Each CDR3 protein gets one entry after TCRdb re-called the reads with MiXCR. The sample holds 700,000 to 950,000 distinct CDR3 sequences; about 30% are singletons and the top ten take roughly an eighth. The specimen comprised cultured CD8+ T cells from PBMCs, sampled from culture after CMV antigen stimulation. The source is a human donor in good health (CMV status not recorded). Some clones in this sample may be carry-over from other donors' samples.

The chain combines TRBV11-2 with TRBJ1-5, with a tentative D call TRBD1 (5 bases). Trimming shortened V by 5 bases and J by 4 bases, and 12 bases separated the two germline ends. Per the germline V gene, CDR1 is SGHAT and CDR2 is FQNNGV. There are 14 residues in the CDR3. The CDR3 is CASSPGPLNQPQHF. In DNA, the CDR3 is TGTGCCAGCAGCCCGGGACCGTTAAATCAGCCCCAGCATTTT.

This clonotype was counted a few times. The chain joins TRBV24-1 to TRBJ2-2, with 8 bases lining up with TRBD1. Trimming cost V 0 bases and J 4 bases; bases outside gene matches: 3. The CDR3 length is 16 residues. CDR1 and CDR2 from the germline V gene are KGHDR and SFDVKD. The CDR3 bases are TGTGCCACCAGTGATTTGGGGACAGGTCTCACCGGGGAGCTGTTTTTT. Translating gives CATSDLGTGLTGELFF.

The V and J genes are TRBV7-4 and TRBJ2-7; 8 bases line up with TRBD1. Germline loops: CDR1 SGHVT, CDR2 SQSDAQ. V was clipped by 7 bases and J by 2 bases; unmatched bases: 7. This CDR3 contains 14 residues. CDR3 nucleotides: TGTGCCAGCACCCTTCAGGGGGCAGCCTACGAGCAGTACTTC. This gives the protein CASTLQGAAYEQYF.

The chain recombines TRBV14 with TRBJ2-6; D might be TRBD2 (5 bases). Germline V gene sequence: CDR1 SGHDN, CDR2 FVKESK. The CDR3 spans 15 residues. With 3 bases removed from V and 4 bases from J, the gap between germline ends came to 10 bases. The CDR3 is CASSHGETGANVLTF. CDR3 DNA sequence: TGTGCCAGCAGCCATGGGGAGACCGGGGCCAACGTCCTGACTTTC.

This rearrangement joins TRBV9 to TRBJ2-1; D might be TRBD1 or TRBD2, each matching 5 bases. The CDR3 runs 14 residues. Trimming removed 4 bases at V and 9 bases at J, with 17 bases between. Germline lookup yields CDR1 SGDLS and CDR2 YYNGEE. The CDR3 DNA reads as TGTGCCAGCAGCCCCCGGGACCCGAGGGGTGAGCAGTTCTTC. Translated, it gives CASSPRDPRGEQFF.

The chain links TRBV7-9 to TRBJ1-2; D gene unclear. Looked up from germline, CDR1 is SEHNR and CDR2 is FQNEAQ (reference sequence). This CDR3 has 15 residues. Trimming cost V 4 bases and J 3 bases, with 15 bases left between them. As DNA, the CDR3 is TGTGCCAGCAGCTATAAGGGCCGAAGGCACTATGGCTACACCTTC. Translated, it gives CASSYKGRRHYGYTF.

J is TRBJ2-5 and V is TRBV29-1; D is ambiguous. This CDR3 contains 15 residues. Germline-derived CDR1 and CDR2 are SQVTM and ANQGSEA. V shed 3 bases and J shed 0 bases, with 14 bases lying between them. CDR3 sequence (DNA): TGCAGCGTTGATACCGAAGCAGGAAACCAAGAGACCCAGTACTTC. Amino acids: CSVDTEAGNQETQYF.

The chain recombines TRBV29-1 with TRBJ1-2; 11 bases are shared with TRBD1. The length of the CDR3 is 14 residues. J lost 2 bases, V lost 7 bases, and 6 bases had no gene match. Germline V gene data show CDR1 as SQVTM and CDR2 as ANQGSEA. CDR3 residues: CSADGTGGNYGYTF. As DNA, the CDR3 is TGCAGCGCCGATGGGACAGGGGGAAACTATGGCTACACCTTC.

This clonotype was observed at least ten times. CDR3 in DNA: TGTGCCAGCAGCTTAGGATATCCGCTTTCCGAGCAGTACGTC. The encoded protein is CASSLGYPLSEQYV. The chain recombines TRBV7-9 with TRBJ2-7; D gene uncertain. Per the germline V gene, CDR1 is SEHNR and CDR2 is FQNEAQ (reference sequence). Trimming left V 1 base short and J 6 bases short, with 13 bases between. The CDR3 runs to 14 residues.

The genes are TRBV2 and TRBJ2-7, with 7 nucleotides matching TRBD2. The V gene end was trimmed by 8 bases and the J gene end by 3 bases; junction bases not matched to a gene: 13. This CDR3 spans 15 amino acids. Per the germline V gene, CDR1 is SNHLY and CDR2 is FYNNEI. Here the CDR3 reads CASLGLREGIYEQYF. For the CDR3, the DNA is TGTGCCAGCCTGGGGCTGAGGGAGGGGATCTACGAGCAGTACTTC.

The genes are TRBV6-2 or TRBV6-3 and TRBJ1-5; D is unclear. This CDR3 has 15 residues. Trimming cost V 2 bases and J 1 base, with 9 bases left between them. CDR1 is MNHEY and CDR2 is SVGEGT in the germline V gene. The CDR3 sequence is CASSYTDRSNQPQHF. CDR3 DNA sequence: TGTGCCAGCAGTTACACGGATCGGAGCAATCAGCCCCAGCATTTT.

This clonotype was seen only a few times. The chain couples TRBV10-3 to TRBJ2-5; 11 positions agree with TRBD1. CDR3 size: 14 residues. CDR1 and CDR2 (germline): ENHRY, SYGVKD. V was clipped by 8 bases and J by 3 bases; unmatched bases: 5. CDR3 loop: CAIQGQGAKETQYF. DNA of the CDR3: TGTGCCATCCAAGGACAGGGGGCAAAAGAGACCCAGTACTTC.

J is TRBJ1-1 and V is TRBV14; D might be TRBD1 (5 bases). The CDR3 length is 13 residues. Trimming shortened V by 5 bases and J by 8 bases, and 15 bases separated the two germline ends. The germline V gene encodes CDR1 SGHDN and CDR2 FVKESK. CDR3 protein: CASSSRRGEEAFF. In DNA form, the CDR3 reads TGTGCCAGCAGCTCAAGAAGGGGAGAAGAAGCTTTCTTT. The whole variable domain, remainder taken from reference TRBV14 and TRBJ1-1, is EAGVTQFPSHSVIEKGQTVTLRCDPISGHDNLYWYRRVMGKEIKFLLHFVKESKQDESGMPNNRFLAERTGGTYSTLKVQPAELEDSGVYFCASSSRRGEEAFFGQGTRLTVV.

This clonotype was picked up many times. This chain connects TRBV7-6 to TRBJ2-1; 8 bases match TRBD2. The CDR3 contains 15 residues. Germline CDR1 and CDR2: SGHVS and FNYEAQ. The J segment lost 6 bases and the V segment lost 4 bases, leaving 8 bases of the junction unmatched. The CDR3 spells CASSSSGGPGNEQFF. The CDR3 nucleotides are TGTGCCAGCAGCTCCTCGGGGGGGCCGGGCAATGAGCAGTTCTTC.

The rearrangement joins TRBV7-9 to TRBJ2-3, with 10 bases matching TRBD2. Germline values: CDR1 SEHNR, CDR2 FQNEAQ (reference sequence). V lost 5 bases and J lost 5; bases outside the gene matches: 10. The CDR3 has 16 residues. CDR3 sequence reads: CASSPQTSGDRDTQYF. In nucleotides, the CDR3 is TGTGCCAGCAGCCCGCAAACTAGCGGGGATAGAGATACGCAGTATTTT.

Many counts were recorded for this clonotype. V and J are TRBV7-9 and TRBJ1-4; the D is unclear. Per germline, CDR1 SEHNR and CDR2 FQNEAQ (reference sequence). This CDR3 has 11 residues. Trimming pared 1 base from V and 12 bases from J, leaving 6 bases between. This CDR3 reads CASSLGVELFF. The CDR3 DNA is TGTGCCAGCAGCTTAGGAGTAGAACTGTTTTTT.

The rearrangement joins TRBV6-2 or TRBV6-3 to TRBJ2-1; D uncertain. Trimming removed 0 bases at V and 10 bases at J, with 7 bases between. The CDR3 runs to 12 residues. The germline CDR1 and CDR2 sequences are MNHEY and SVGEGT. CDR3 sequence: CASSYSTREQFF. CDR3 bases: TGTGCCAGCAGTTACTCAACCCGGGAGCAGTTCTTC.

This clonotype appeared a few times. This chain connects TRBV6-1 to TRBJ2-1; a possible D gene is TRBD1 (6 bases). Trimming stripped 10 bases from V and 4 bases from J, with 17 bases between. The germline V gene has CDR1 MNHNS and CDR2 SASEGT. CDR3 size: 14 residues. The CDR3: CATPTGKVYNEQFF. The CDR3 DNA is TGTGCCACCCCAACAGGGAAGGTATACAATGAGCAGTTCTTC.

This chain links TRBV25-1 with TRBJ2-5, with 10 nucleotides matching TRBD2. Germline V CDR1 and CDR2: MGHDK, SYGVNS. The V segment lost 5 bases and the J segment 5 bases; nucleotides outside the gene matches: 8. CDR3 length: 15 amino acids. The DNA of the CDR3 is TGTGCCAGCAGTAATCCGGCTAGCGGGGGTGAGACCCAGTACTTC. Protein product: CASSNPASGGETQYF.